A selection of T cell receptor beta chains follows, all from one sample in a study of follicular helper T cells after annual influenza vaccination. The assay was immunoSEQ multiplex PCR, and TCRdb's table has in-frame clones only and misses some. This sample has 2,500 to 3,500 clones; roughly 80% occur once, and the top ten carry under 1.3%. Here the sequenced sample was CXCR5+ CD38- circulating T follicular helper cells from blood, taken 7 days after influenza vaccination. These receptors originate from an adult who received the influenza vaccine. The CDR3 runs from the conserved cysteine through the conserved F or W. The order of the fields is V gene, J gene, CDR3 protein.

V: TRBV5-4
J: TRBJ1-6
CDR3: CASSLTGRLNSPLHF

V: TRBV5-5
J: TRBJ1-2
CDR3: CASSSWTTSNYGYTF

V: TRBV6-4
J: TRBJ2-2
CDR3: CASSETSGNTGELFF

V: TRBV7-3
J: TRBJ2-1
CDR3: CASSSGTTDEQFF

V: TRBV5-4
J: TRBJ2-5
CDR3: CASSWGALGQETQYF

V: TRBV5-1
J: TRBJ2-5
CDR3: CASSWNGGVETQYF

V: TRBV29-1
J: TRBJ1-1
CDR3: CSVHRGSNTEAFF

V: TRBV6-6
J: TRBJ1-5
CDR3: CASRPRDRGGQPQHF

V: TRBV27
J: TRBJ1-6
CDR3: CAITGLGPYNSPLHF

V: TRBV25-1
J: TRBJ2-7
CDR3: CASKGWTESYEQYF

V: TRBV7-9
J: TRBJ1-1
CDR3: CASTEGDTEAFF

V: TRBV4-3
J: TRBJ1-2
CDR3: CASSQTQGNYGYTF

V: TRBV5-1
J: TRBJ1-1
CDR3: CASSLMGDTEAFF

V: TRBV7-2
J: TRBJ1-3
CDR3: CASSWDSSSGNTIYF

V: TRBV5-4
J: TRBJ2-3
CDR3: CASSLDQRSTDTQYF

V: TRBV19
J: TRBJ1-5
CDR3: CASMTGGGYQPQHF

V: TRBV7-8
J: TRBJ1-4
CDR3: CASRTGSSTNEKLFF

V: TRBV9
J: TRBJ2-7
CDR3: CASSLGTDWNEQYF

V: TRBV4-3
J: TRBJ2-1
CDR3: CASSANGGESYNEQFF

V: TRBV5-1
J: TRBJ1-4
CDR3: CASSDGTAEKLFF

V: TRBV5-4
J: TRBJ2-7
CDR3: CASSRGQNLAYEQYF

V: TRBV27
J: TRBJ2-7
CDR3: CASSSRGFFDEQYF

V: TRBV6-5
J: TRBJ1-1
CDR3: CASSYGAGSTEAFF

V: TRBV6-1
J: TRBJ1-1
CDR3: CASRETENTEAFF

V: TRBV10-3
J: TRBJ2-3
CDR3: CAISSGGFADTQYF

V: TRBV4-3
J: TRBJ2-1
CDR3: CASSPRTVSNEQFF

V: TRBV30
J: TRBJ2-7
CDR3: CAWSPWDRVSYEQYF

V: TRBV6-5
J: TRBJ1-1
CDR3: CASSYGQGRTEAFF

V: TRBV7-2
J: TRBJ1-6
CDR3: CASSLARGGGSPLHF

V: TRBV18
J: TRBJ1-1
CDR3: CASSPRGDEAFF

V: TRBV5-1
J: TRBJ2-7
CDR3: CASSLVGISYEQYF

V: TRBV7-9
J: TRBJ1-4
CDR3: CASSFIAGEKLFF

V: TRBV10-3
J: TRBJ2-6
CDR3: CAISGSAFSGANVLTF

V: TRBV4-3
J: TRBJ2-6
CDR3: CASSPQTGGSGANVLTF

V: TRBV5-1
J: TRBJ1-4
CDR3: CASSLRGTATNEKLFF

V: TRBV4-2
J: TRBJ1-2
CDR3: CASSQDLMAGGYGYTF

V: TRBV2
J: TRBJ2-6
CDR3: CASSVMRSGANVLTF

V: TRBV7-9
J: TRBJ2-1
CDR3: CASSLTASYNEQFF

V: TRBV19
J: TRBJ2-7
CDR3: CASSYRGSSYEQYF

V: TRBV7-9
J: TRBJ2-3
CDR3: CASSPGTRVDTQYF

V: TRBV25-1
J: TRBJ2-6
CDR3: CASSVTAVGANVLTF

V: TRBV6-5
J: TRBJ2-7
CDR3: CASLDRPDRPYEQYF

V: TRBV7-3
J: TRBJ2-7
CDR3: CASSLGGQGYEQYF

V: TRBV15
J: TRBJ2-3
CDR3: CATSRDHEDPQYF

V: TRBV19
J: TRBJ1-2
CDR3: CASSNQDSLYGYTF

V: TRBV6-5
J: TRBJ2-5
CDR3: CASSYYLGGGETQYF

V: TRBV5-1
J: TRBJ2-3
CDR3: CASSFGDRVGTDTQYF

V: TRBV7-8
J: TRBJ2-7
CDR3: CASSFNLAREQYF

V: TRBV19
J: TRBJ1-1
CDR3: CASYRDRKTHTEAFF

V: TRBV15
J: TRBJ1-3
CDR3: CATSFGTSGNTIYF

V: TRBV4-3
J: TRBJ1-3
CDR3: CASSQSRNTIYF

V: TRBV14
J: TRBJ2-7
CDR3: CASSQARYEQYF

V: TRBV4-2
J: TRBJ2-2
CDR3: CASSPVGGDGELFF

V: TRBV7-2
J: TRBJ1-3
CDR3: CASSGVSGNTIYF